The following is a TCR beta chain sequence with its context. Profiled with immunoSEQ multiplex PCR; TCRdb holds only in-frame clones, not every one. The repertoire consists of about 140,000 clones, with around 87% occurring once and the leading ten covering roughly 5.4%. This sample is drawn from a study of blood T cell repertoires in COVID-19. As for the study in general: Sources were T cells, B-cell-depleted T cells, or PBMCs; the material itself was cDNA or gDNA.

There are 14 residues in the CDR3. V was pared by 4 bases and J by 8 bases, with 15 bases between. Germline V gene lookup returns CDR1 LGHDT and CDR2 YNNKEL (reference sequence). The clonotype originates from a human donor in a cohort sampled during active COVID-19. The material sequenced was peripheral blood. The chain employs TRBV3-1 (or the pseudogene TRBV3-2) and TRBJ2-1, with D possibly TRBD2 on 5 matching bases. CDR3 DNA: TGTGCCAGCAGCCCGAGGACTGGTTTTTATGAGCAGTTCTTC. This gives the protein CASSPRTGFYEQFF.